This T cell receptor (beta chain) was captured in a study of T cell clusters in autoimmune cytopenias. Study summary: TRB sequencing had a median around 52,000 reads and 2,000 to 3,000 distinct clonotypes per sample. General study findings and limits: Active autoimmune hepatitis patients had around 3-fold fewer exclusive TRB clusters than healthy donors. Physiological T cell clusters of healthy donors were apparently absent in primary autoimmune cytopenia patients. TRB repertoire shifts in secondary cytopenia and chronic lymphocytic leukemia mostly reflected lymphoma, not autoimmunity.

Approximately 40,000 genome equivalents of blood DNA were amplified for TRB. CDR3 length: 17 residues. Germline CDR1 SGHAT, CDR2 FQNNGV. TRB was amplified by touch-down multiplex PCR, primer pools A and B combined. TCRdb reworked the multiplex PCR reads into one entry per CDR3 protein, no DNA. The table counts several thousand distinct CDR3 sequences; approximately 5% lies in the top ten. To note about this clonotype: Its antigen is still unknown.

The sample comprised peripheral blood. The source of this sequence is a human donor with an autoimmune cytopenia or autoimmune hepatitis (not recorded which). The chain combines TRBV11-2 with TRBJ2-1; the TCRdb D gene call, TRBD2, has no DNA to confirm it. The CDR3 reads CASSLVLAGGPLNEQFF.